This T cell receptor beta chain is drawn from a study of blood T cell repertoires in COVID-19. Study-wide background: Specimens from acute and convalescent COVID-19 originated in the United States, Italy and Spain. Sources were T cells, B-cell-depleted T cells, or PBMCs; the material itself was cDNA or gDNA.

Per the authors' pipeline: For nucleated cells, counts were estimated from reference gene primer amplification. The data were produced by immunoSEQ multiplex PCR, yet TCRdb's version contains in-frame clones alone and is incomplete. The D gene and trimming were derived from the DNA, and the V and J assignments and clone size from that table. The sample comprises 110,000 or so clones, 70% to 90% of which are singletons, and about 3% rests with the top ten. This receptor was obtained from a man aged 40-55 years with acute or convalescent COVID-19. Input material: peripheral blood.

CDR3 protein: CASSLKQQPPTTPQNTIYF. CDR3 sequence (DNA): TGTGCCAGCAGCTTAAAACAGCAACCACCTACAACCCCTCAAAACACCATATATTTT. This rearrangement joins TRBV11-2 to TRBJ1-3; D unclear. V gave up 2 bases and J gave up 6 bases, with 26 bases separating them. CDR1 is SGHAT, CDR2 FQNNGV, per germline. This CDR3 region has 19 residues.